This is a list of T cell receptor beta chains from one sample in a study of control samples from healthy donors and cancer patients. Data came from immunoSEQ multiplex PCR; TCRdb stores just in-frame clones and leaves some out. Of fewer than 95,000 clones detected, about 85% appear once; the ten largest clones hold about 2.1%. Sequencing was carried out using blood. The receptors were gathered from a woman aged 40 to 50 in good health. Each CDR3 is given with its conserved first and last residue. The order of the fields is V gene, J gene, D gene, clone size, CDR3 protein, CDR3 DNA. A D gene is named only where the DNA matches it firmly. The listing skips clone size in some rows; elsewhere it reads once, few, many or a size class.

V: TRBV2
J: TRBJ2-7
D: TRBD2
size: .
CDR3: CASTVGLDYYEQYF
DNA: TGTGCCAGCACTGTGGGACTAGACTACTACGAGCAGTACTTC

V: TRBV7-2
J: TRBJ2-7
D: TRBD1
size: .
CDR3: CASSLDRGPYEQYF
DNA: TGTGCCAGCAGCTTAGACAGGGGCCCCTACGAGCAGTACTTC

V: TRBV18
J: TRBJ2-7
D: .
size: .
CDR3: CASSLSPGYEQYF
DNA: TGTGCCAGCTCACTGTCCCCGGGGTACGAGCAGTACTTC

V: TRBV6-4
J: TRBJ2-3
D: TRBD1
size: many
CDR3: CASSDGTGGADTQYF
DNA: TGTGCCAGCAGTGACGGGACAGGGGGCGCAGATACGCAGTATTTT

V: TRBV11-3
J: TRBJ1-6
D: .
size: .
CDR3: CASSLGRTYNSPLHF
DNA: TGTGCCAGCAGCTTAGGGCGGACCTATAATTCACCCCTCCACTTT

V: TRBV3-1/TRBV3-2
J: TRBJ2-5
D: TRBD2
size: .
CDR3: CASNLQRWRGGGETQYF
DNA: TGTGCCAGCAACCTACAGAGGTGGCGGGGGGGAGGAGAGACCCAGTACTTC

V: TRBV5-6
J: TRBJ1-2
D: .
size: .
CDR3: CASSLGGSFSYGYTF
DNA: TGTGCCAGCAGCTTGGGGGGGAGCTTTAGCTATGGCTACACCTTC

V: TRBV7-8
J: TRBJ2-2
D: .
size: .
CDR3: CASSPTTAGPGELFF
DNA: TGTGCCAGCAGCCCTACGACAGCGGGCCCCGGGGAGCTGTTTTTT

V: TRBV7-8
J: TRBJ1-2
D: .
size: .
CDR3: CASSLGWAITF
DNA: TGTGCCAGCAGCTTAGGCTGGGCAATTACCTTC

V: TRBV5-1
J: TRBJ2-2
D: TRBD2
size: .
CDR3: CASSFAGGGTGELFF
DNA: TGCGCCAGCAGCTTCGCGGGAGGGGGCACCGGGGAGCTGTTTTTT

V: TRBV5-6
J: TRBJ1-1
D: .
size: .
CDR3: CASSLTGNTEAFF
DNA: TGTGCCAGCAGCTTGACAGGGAACACTGAAGCTTTCTTT

V: TRBV19
J: TRBJ2-2
D: .
size: .
CDR3: CASSRGHPNTGELFF
DNA: TGTGCCAGTAGTAGGGGACACCCGAACACCGGGGAGCTGTTTTTT